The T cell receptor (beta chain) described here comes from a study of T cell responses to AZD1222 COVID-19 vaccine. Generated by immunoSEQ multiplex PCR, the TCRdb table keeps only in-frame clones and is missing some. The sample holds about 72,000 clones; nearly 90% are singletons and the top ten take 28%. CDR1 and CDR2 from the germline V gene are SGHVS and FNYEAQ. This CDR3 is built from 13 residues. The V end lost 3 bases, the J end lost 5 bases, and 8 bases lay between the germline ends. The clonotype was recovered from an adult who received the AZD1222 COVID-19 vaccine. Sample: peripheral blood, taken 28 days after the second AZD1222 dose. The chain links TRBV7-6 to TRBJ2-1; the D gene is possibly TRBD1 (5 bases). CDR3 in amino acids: CASSLGPNNEQFF. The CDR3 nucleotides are TGTGCCAGCAGCTTGGGGCCCAACAATGAGCAGTTCTTC.